Listed here are 15 T cell receptor beta chains from one sample, sequenced in a study of blood T cell repertoires in COVID-19. The table came from immunoSEQ multiplex PCR; TCRdb's copy has only in-frame clones and leaves some out. The table lists 250,000 to 300,000 clones, around 84% of them singletons, with about 6.9% in the top ten. The sample taken for sequencing was PBMCs or T cells enriched from blood (not recorded which). Receptor source: a woman in her fifties or sixties who had been exposed to COVID-19.

V gene TRBV7-9 combines with J gene TRBJ2-2; D is possibly TRBD2 (6 bases). The CDR3 loop spans 13 amino acids. Germline-derived CDR1 and CDR2 are SEHNR and FQNEAQ (reference sequence). V lost 5 bases and J 5 bases, leaving 9 bases between the germline ends. The CDR3, as DNA: TGTGCCAGCAGCCCAGGGACTACCGGGGAGCTGTTTTTT. Its protein is CASSPGTTGELFF.

This chain joins TRBV6-5 and TRBJ2-5; 15 bases fit TRBD2. The V segment lost 4 bases and the J segment 4 bases; nucleotides outside the gene matches: 1. The CDR3 is made up of 15 amino acids. Germline lookup yields CDR1 MNHEY and CDR2 SVGAGI. Here the CDR3 DNA reads TGTGCCAGCAGTTCGGGACTAGCGGGGGGAGAGACCCAGTACTTC. It codes for CASSSGLAGGETQYF.

This clone was detected only once. This rearrangement joins TRBV27 to TRBJ2-1, with TRBD2 identical over 10 bases. J gave up 4 bases and V 3 bases, and 3 bases lay outside the gene matches. CDR3 length: 15 amino acids. The germline gives CDR1 MNHEY, CDR2 SMNVEV (reference sequence). The CDR3 bases are TGTGCCAGCAGTTTGCGACTAGCGGGTTACAATGAGCAGTTCTTC. Its protein product is CASSLRLAGYNEQFF.

This clone was counted once. This chain uses TRBV7-9 with TRBJ1-5; 7 nucleotides match TRBD1. Germline V gene sequence: CDR1 SEHNR, CDR2 FQNEAQ (reference sequence). The CDR3 runs 14 residues. The junction had 3 bases not matched to a gene; V was cut back by 4 bases and J by 3 bases. The CDR3 DNA follows: TGTGCCAGCAGCTCTGACAGGGTCAATCAGCCCCAGCATTTT. Encoded protein: CASSSDRVNQPQHF.

The chain couples TRBV21-1 to TRBJ2-3; TRBD1, as called in the table, went unchecked against the DNA. TRBV21-1 represents a pseudogene. This CDR3 is built from 16 residues. For the CDR3, the DNA is TGTGCCAGCAGCAAAAGTCGGGACAGGGTCCCAGATACGCAGTATTTT. It is translated as CASSKSRDRVPDTQYF.

The CDR3 DNA reads as TGCGCCAGCAGCTTGGGAAATGGCGGTAGCTATGGCTACACCTTC. This gives the protein CASSLGNGGSYGYTF. The chain carries TRBV5-1 and TRBJ1-2, with unresolved D. Trimming removed 0 bases at V and 4 bases at J, with 13 bases between. The CDR3 is made up of 15 amino acids. Germline V gives CDR1 SGHRS, CDR2 YFSETQ.

This clone showed up just once. The chain employs TRBV15 and TRBJ1-2, with 7 bases matching TRBD1. Germline V gene data show CDR1 as LNHNV and CDR2 as YYDKDF (reference sequence). The J segment lost 8 bases and the V segment lost 1 base, leaving 10 bases of the junction unmatched. The length of the CDR3 is 15 residues. CDR3 region: CATSRGTTGARGYTF. The CDR3 DNA sequence: TGTGCCACCAGCAGAGGTACCACAGGGGCGAGGGGCTACACCTTC. The whole variable domain, remainder taken from reference TRBV15 and TRBJ1-2, is DAMVIQNPRYQVTQFGKPVTLSCSQTLNHNVMYWYQQKSSQAPKLLFHYYDKDFNNEADTPDNFQSRRPNTSFCFLDIRSPGLGDTAMYLCATSRGTTGARGYTFGSGTRLTVV.

This chain joins TRBV9 and TRBJ1-4; D unclear. V gave up 0 bases and J gave up 7 bases, with 10 bases separating them. Looked up from germline, CDR1 is SGDLS and CDR2 is YYNGEE. This CDR3 comprises 14 residues. The CDR3 loop is CASSVDGLGEKLFF. Here the CDR3 DNA reads TGTGCCAGCAGCGTAGATGGGCTTGGTGAAAAACTGTTTTTT.

With respect to this clone: This sample also contains other DNA sequences that code for the same CDR3. This rearrangement joins TRBV28 to TRBJ1-1; D remains ambiguous. CDR3 size: 13 residues. Trimming cost V 3 bases and J 2 bases, with 7 bases left between them. Germline V CDR1 and CDR2: MDHEN, SYDVKM. As DNA, the CDR3 is TGTGCCAGCAGTTTCCGGGGAAACACTGAAGCTTTCTTT. It yields the protein CASSFRGNTEAFF.

The chain links TRBV5-6 to TRBJ1-1, with 8 bases lining up with TRBD1. Trimming removed 3 bases from V and 4 bases from J; junction bases left unmatched: 8. CDR3 size: 15 residues. From germline, CDR1 is SGHDT and CDR2 YYEEEE. Written as DNA, the CDR3 is TGTGCCAGCAGCTATTTCAGGGGGCCGGTCACTGAAGCTTTCTTT. Protein sequence: CASSYFRGPVTEAFF.

The chain recombines TRBV5-1 with TRBJ2-7; 14 bases match TRBD2. The V gene's germline CDR1 is SGHRS and CDR2 YFSETQ. J gave up 6 bases and V 3 bases, and 5 bases lay outside the gene matches. CDR3 length: 15 amino acids. CDR3 sequence (DNA): TGCGCCAGCAGCTGGGGGACTAGCGGGGGAAGCGAGCAGTACTTC. This encodes CASSWGTSGGSEQYF.

The chain couples TRBV7-9 to TRBJ2-1; TRBD2 aligns across 8 bases. CDR3 size: 14 residues. The V segment lost 4 bases and the J segment 7 bases; nucleotides outside the gene matches: 6. Per the germline V gene, CDR1 is SEHNR and CDR2 is FQNEAQ (reference sequence). The CDR3 loop reads CASSSGGHLNEQFF. The CDR3 region has the DNA TGTGCCAGCAGCTCGGGGGGGCACTTGAATGAGCAGTTCTTC.

The rearrangement uses TRBV19 and TRBJ2-3; perhaps TRBD2 as D (6 bases). Trimming pared 4 bases from V and 4 bases from J, leaving 18 bases between. Looked up from germline, CDR1 is LNHDA and CDR2 is SQIVND (reference sequence). This CDR3 has 16 residues. The CDR3: CASSNRGFGGADTQYF. The CDR3 DNA follows: TGTGCCAGTAGTAATCGGGGGTTCGGGGGTGCAGATACGCAGTATTTT.

In the case of this clone: Other DNA variants within this sample encode the same CDR3. The genes are TRBV6-2 or TRBV6-3 and TRBJ2-7, with D possibly TRBD1 on 6 matching bases. Trimming pared 3 bases from V and 0 bases from J, leaving 9 bases between. Germline V gene data show CDR1 as MNHEY and CDR2 as SVGEGT. The CDR3 loop spans 14 amino acids. The CDR3 spells CASSYGGYSYEQYF. The CDR3 nucleotides read TGTGCCAGCAGTTATGGGGGCTACTCCTACGAGCAGTACTTC.

J is TRBJ2-2 and V is TRBV6-4, with 10 bases aligning to TRBD1. Unmatched junction bases numbered 2, after V lost 4 bases and J lost 3 bases. This CDR3 is built from 15 residues. Per germline, CDR1 MRHNA and CDR2 SNTAGT. The CDR3 protein is CASSVGQGDTGELFF. The CDR3 DNA is TGTGCCAGCAGTGTCGGACAGGGGGACACCGGGGAGCTGTTTTTT.